The 18 T cell receptor beta chains given below trace back to one sample, sequenced in a study of blood T cell repertoires in COVID-19. Profiling relied on immunoSEQ multiplex PCR, and the TCRdb table lists in-frame clones only, not all of them. Of around 140,000 clones listed, around 81% are singletons. Sample: peripheral blood. The receptors here all came from a human donor in a cohort sampled during active COVID-19.

This chain connects TRBV7-2 to TRBJ2-6; 7 bases match TRBD1. The V and J ends lost 5 bases and 0 bases, in that order; junction bases with no gene match: 13. The CDR3 is 19 amino acids. Germline CDR1 reads SGHTA; CDR2 reads FQGNSA. CDR3 in DNA: TGTGCCAGCAGCGGCGAAGGACAGGATGGTTCCTCTGGGGCCAACGTCCTGACTTTC. This encodes CASSGEGQDGSSGANVLTF.

The chain employs TRBV28 and TRBJ1-5, with D possibly matching TRBD1 (6 bases). CDR3 length: 15 amino acids. The ends were cut back, 7 bases at V and 4 bases at J, with 17 bases in the middle. In germline, CDR1 is MDHEN, CDR2 SYDVKM. CDR3 sequence: CASTQGILPNQPQHF. The CDR3 region has the DNA TGTGCCAGCACCCAGGGGATCCTACCGAATCAGCCCCAGCATTTT.

The V gene is TRBV4-2, the J gene TRBJ2-7, with TRBD2 matching 9 bases. From germline, CDR1 is LGHNA and CDR2 YNFKEQ. V was pared by 0 bases and J by 3 bases, with 6 bases of the junction left unmatched. The CDR3 loop spans 16 amino acids. Written as DNA, the CDR3 is TGTGCCAGCAGCCAAGATTCCAGCGGGAGGCGCTACGAGCAGTACTTC. As protein: CASSQDSSGRRYEQYF.

This sequence joins TRBV6-5 and TRBJ1-2; D ambiguous. CDR3 size: 12 residues. V lost 11 bases and J 4 bases, leaving 14 bases between the germline ends. Germline V gene data show CDR1 as MNHEY and CDR2 as SVGAGI. The CDR3 region is CALGSRGYGYTF. CDR3 DNA: TGTGCCCTCGGGAGTCGGGGCTATGGCTACACCTTC.

CDR3: CASSFGTSSSTDTQYF. CDR3 nucleotide sequence: TGTGCCAGCAGCTTTGGGACTAGCAGTAGCACAGATACGCAGTATTTT. This rearrangement joins TRBV5-6 to TRBJ2-3; 9 bases agree with TRBD2. The CDR3 contains 16 residues. Germline values: CDR1 SGHDT, CDR2 YYEEEE. With 2 bases clipped from V and 0 bases from J, the junction kept 4 bases outside the gene matches.

The chain links TRBV6-4 to TRBJ1-2, with D perhaps TRBD1 (6 bases). The germline CDR1 and CDR2 sequences are MRHNA and SNTAGT. The V end was cut by 9 bases, the J end by 1 base, with 18 bases between. There are 15 residues in the CDR3. CDR3 in DNA: TGTGCCAGGAGAGCGGGGACAATCCGTAACTATGGCTACACCTTC. It encodes CARRAGTIRNYGYTF.

The chain recombines TRBV12-3 or TRBV12-4 with TRBJ1-1; TRBD1 is a possible D gene (5 bases). CDR3 size: 13 residues. Trimming took off 5 bases at V and 10 bases at J, with 17 bases between the two ends. CDR3 DNA: TGTGCCAGCAGTGAAACCCAACGGGGGTTAGCTTTCTTT. It yields the protein CASSETQRGLAFF.

This clone was picked up one time. The rearrangement uses TRBV6-2 or TRBV6-3 and TRBJ2-3; a possible D gene is TRBD2 (5 bases). This CDR3 has 17 residues. V lost 2 bases, J lost 2 bases, and 17 bases lay in between. Per germline, CDR1 MNHEY and CDR2 SVGEGT. DNA of the CDR3: TGTGCCAGCAGTTACCCTTCCGGGAAGAGCCTCACAGATACGCAGTATTTT. It yields the protein CASSYPSGKSLTDTQYF.

V usage is TRBV29-1 and J usage is TRBJ2-5; 10 bases fit TRBD1. CDR1 is SQVTM, CDR2 ANQGSEA, per germline. The CDR3 has 15 residues. V dropped 1 base and J dropped 4; count of bases not matched to a gene: 6. CDR3 nucleotides: TGCAGCGTTGAAGGTGGGGACAGGGGCGGAGAGACCCAGTACTTC. It encodes CSVEGGDRGGETQYF.

J is TRBJ2-1 and V is TRBV3-1 (or the pseudogene TRBV3-2); 8 nucleotides align to TRBD1. J lost 4 bases, V lost 2 bases, and 1 base had no gene match. CDR1 is LGHDT, CDR2 YNNKEL, per germline (reference sequence). This CDR3 contains 14 residues. CDR3 residues: CASSQRTGYNEQFF. Written as DNA, the CDR3 is TGTGCCAGCAGCCAAAGGACAGGGTACAATGAGCAGTTCTTC.

The sample holds one count of this clone. The conserved closing phenylalanine or tryptophan is absent in this CDR3, likely reflecting a read error. The DNA is left out, because the CDR3 cannot be placed on it with certainty; the CDR3 is given as TCRdb lists it. The chain joins TRBV7-6 to TRBJ2-3; the listed D gene, TRBD2, was not tested against the DNA. CDR1 is SGHVS, CDR2 FNYEAQ, per germline. From its first to its last residue, the CDR3 has 11 amino acids. CDR3 amino acids: CASSLAWGSGT.

This chain links TRBV5-1 with TRBJ2-1; TRBD1 might be the D (5 bases). Germline loops: CDR1 SGHRS, CDR2 YFSETQ. Trimming removed 0 bases at V and 5 bases at J, with 6 bases between. The CDR3 spans 13 residues. The CDR3 nucleotides read TGCGCCAGCAGCTTGGGACAGCACAATGAGCAGTTCTTC. Encoded protein: CASSLGQHNEQFF.

This clone was seen a single time. The chain uses TRBV28 and TRBJ2-5, with TRBD1 identical over 7 bases. J was trimmed by 5 bases and V by 4 bases; bases with no gene match: 4. Germline assignment: CDR1 MDHEN and CDR2 SYDVKM. The CDR3 runs to 13 residues. The CDR3 spells CASSSGQAETQYF. The CDR3 DNA follows: TGTGCCAGCAGTTCCGGACAGGCTGAGACCCAGTACTTC.

The sample holds one count of this clone. This sequence joins TRBV28 and TRBJ1-4; 8 nucleotides match TRBD1. Germline values: CDR1 MDHEN, CDR2 SYDVKM. With V trimmed by 5 bases and J by 8 bases, 10 bases remained unmatched. CDR3 length: 15 amino acids. CDR3 amino acids: CASSPPGGSGEKLFF. CDR3 DNA sequence: TGTGCCAGCAGTCCACCAGGGGGCTCGGGGGAAAAACTGTTTTTT.

This chain uses TRBV28 with TRBJ1-2, with D unclear. Germline values: CDR1 MDHEN, CDR2 SYDVKM. The CDR3 length is 14 residues. The CDR3 nucleotides read TGTGTCTCGACGGGAGGGAATTATAACTATGGCTACACCTTC. Its translation: CVSTGGNYNYGYTF.

The chain links TRBV5-1 to TRBJ1-1, with 10 nucleotides matching TRBD1. The CDR3 is 16 residues long. Germline V gene data show CDR1 as SGHRS and CDR2 as YFSETQ. V was pared by 4 bases and J by 4 bases, with 10 bases of the junction left unmatched. The CDR3 DNA sequence: TGCGCCAGCAGCAAACAGAGGACAGGGGGGACCACTGAAGCTTTCTTT. Translating gives CASSKQRTGGTTEAFF. The full variable domain, rest sourced from reference TRBV5-1 and TRBJ1-1, is KAGVTQTPRYLIKTRGQQVTLSCSPISGHRSVSWYQQTPGQGLQFLFEYFSETQRNKGNFPGRFSGRQFSNSRSEMNVSTLELGDSALYLCASSKQRTGGTTEAFFGQGTRLTVV.

V is TRBV6-4 and J is TRBJ1-2, with TRBD1 identical over 8 bases. With 2 bases clipped from V and 10 bases from J, the junction kept 18 bases outside the gene matches. CDR1 is MRHNA, CDR2 SNTAGT, per germline. The CDR3 has 17 residues. CDR3 in amino acids: CASSDGSGGQRYWYYTF. CDR3 DNA: TGTGCCAGCAGTGACGGGTCAGGGGGCCAACGTTACTGGTACTACACCTTC.

This chain links TRBV4-2 with TRBJ2-7; TRBD1 matches at 8 bases. CDR1 and CDR2 from the germline V gene are LGHNA and YNFKEQ. The CDR3 runs 14 residues. The V and J ends lost 2 bases and 6 bases, in that order; junction bases with no gene match: 6. The CDR3 DNA is TGTGCCAGCAGCCAACCGGGACAGGTCCCCGAGCAGTACTTC. It translates to CASSQPGQVPEQYF.